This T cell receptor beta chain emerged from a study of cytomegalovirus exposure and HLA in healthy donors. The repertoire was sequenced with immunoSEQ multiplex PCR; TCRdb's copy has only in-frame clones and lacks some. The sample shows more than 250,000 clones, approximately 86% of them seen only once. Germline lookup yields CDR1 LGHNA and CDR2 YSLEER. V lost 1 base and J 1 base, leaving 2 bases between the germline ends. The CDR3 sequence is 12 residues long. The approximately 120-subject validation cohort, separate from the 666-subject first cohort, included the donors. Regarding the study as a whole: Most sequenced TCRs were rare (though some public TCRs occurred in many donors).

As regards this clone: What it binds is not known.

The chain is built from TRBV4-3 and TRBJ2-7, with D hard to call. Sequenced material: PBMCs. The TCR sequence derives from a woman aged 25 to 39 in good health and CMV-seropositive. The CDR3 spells CASSQASYEQYF. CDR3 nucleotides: TGCGCCAGCAGCCAAGCTTCCTACGAGCAGTACTTC.